A selection of T cell receptor beta chains follows, all from one sample in a study of OX40 agonist ivuxolimab in advanced cancers. The assay was immunoSEQ multiplex PCR, and TCRdb's table has in-frame clones only and misses some. Of 69,000 or so clones listed, roughly 85% were seen once; the top ten hold 6% to 8%. The sequencing here drew on CD4+ or CD8+ T cells sorted from blood, taken in a trial of the OX40 agonist ivuxolimab. The receptors come from an adult with an advanced solid tumor such as melanoma, head and neck, liver or kidney cancer. Each CDR3 is given with its conserved first and last residue. The D gene is left open where the match is weak. The size entry is marked missing in some rows and otherwise reads once, few, many or a size class.

J,V,size,D,CDR3,DNA
TRBJ1-2,TRBV4-1,.,.,CASSLRDGDYGYTF,TGCGCCAGCAGCCTCCGGGACGGAGACTATGGCTACACCTTC
TRBJ1-2,TRBV10-3,.,.,CAISEPLGTGTYGYGYTF,TGTGCCATCAGTGAGCCACTTGGGACCGGGACATACGGCTATGGCTACACCTTC
TRBJ2-3,TRBV2,once,.,CASSGESGATDTQYF,TGTGCCAGCAGTGGGGAGTCCGGGGCCACAGATACGCAGTATTTT
TRBJ2-1,TRBV28,.,TRBD1,CASSPPGGQGADEQFF,TGTGCCAGCAGTCCCCCGGGGGGACAGGGGGCAGATGAGCAGTTCTTC
TRBJ2-6,TRBV30,.,.,CAWSPLANVLTF,TGTGCCTGGAGTCCCCTGGCCAACGTCCTGACTTTC
TRBJ2-5,TRBV18,.,.,CASSPGTAGGETQYF,TGTGCCAGCTCACCGGGGACCGCTGGGGGAGAGACCCAGTACTTC
TRBJ2-2,TRBV10-3,.,TRBD1,CAISESRQGDTGELFF,TGTGCCATCAGTGAGTCGCGACAGGGCGACACCGGGGAGCTGTTTTTT
TRBJ1-4,TRBV7-2,.,TRBD1,CASSLRPGGTNEKLFF,TGTGCCAGCAGCTTAAGACCAGGGGGGACTAATGAAAAACTGTTTTTT
TRBJ2-2,TRBV27,.,TRBD2,CASSWGGTVNTGELFF,TGTGCCAGCAGTTGGGGGGGGACGGTCAACACCGGGGAGCTGTTTTTT
TRBJ2-5,TRBV28,.,.,CASGETRETQYF,TGTGCCAGCGGCGAGACGCGAGAGACCCAGTACTTC
TRBJ2-1,TRBV7-3,.,TRBD1,CASSPQGANYNEQFF,TGTGCCAGCAGCCCACAGGGGGCAAACTACAATGAGCAGTTCTTC
TRBJ1-5,TRBV10-3,.,.,CAISESSTSNQPQHF,TGTGCCATCAGTGAGTCTTCAACCAGCAATCAGCCCCAGCATTTT
TRBJ2-7,TRBV4-3,few,.,CASSQERAGVEQYF,TGCGCCAGCAGCCAAGAAAGAGCAGGGGTCGAGCAGTACTTC
TRBJ2-7,TRBV29-1,.,TRBD1,CSVAGTAGYEQYF,TGCAGCGTTGCCGGGACAGCAGGCTACGAGCAGTACTTC
TRBJ2-7,TRBV27,once,.,CASRGRMSSYEQYF,TGTGCCAGCAGAGGTCGGATGAGCTCCTACGAGCAGTACTTC
TRBJ1-1,TRBV7-8,.,.,CASSFVGAEAFF,TGTGCCAGCAGCTTCGTCGGGGCTGAAGCTTTCTTT
TRBJ2-7,TRBV5-4,.,.,CASSLGQVYEQYF,TGTGCCAGCAGCTTGGGACAGGTTTACGAGCAGTACTTC
TRBJ1-2,TRBV6-1,.,.,CASRAPGTYGYTF,TGTGCCAGCAGGGCCCCGGGCACCTATGGCTACACCTTC
TRBJ2-1,TRBV7-2,.,.,CASSLAGTDYNEQFF,TGTGCCAGCAGCTTAGCGGGGACGGACTACAATGAGCAGTTCTTC
TRBJ1-4,TRBV2,once,TRBD1,CASSPMTGVNEKLFF,TGTGCCAGCAGCCCAATGACAGGGGTTAATGAAAAACTGTTTTTT
TRBJ1-1,TRBV25-1,.,TRBD1,CASSEWSGGDTEAFF,TGTGCCAGCAGTGAATGGTCAGGGGGGGACACTGAAGCTTTCTTT
TRBJ2-5,TRBV13,few,TRBD2,CASSDRGGQETQYF,TGTGCCAGCAGCGACCGGGGGGGGCAAGAGACCCAGTACTTC
TRBJ2-1,TRBV7-2,.,.,CASNTRGKSSYNEQFF,TGTGCCAGCAATACCCGGGGGAAGAGCTCCTACAATGAGCAGTTCTTC
TRBJ1-2,TRBV5-1,few,.,CASSLTVNYGYTF,TGCGCCAGCAGCTTGACAGTTAACTATGGCTACACCTTC
TRBJ2-2,TRBV15,.,.,CATSRSGLNTGELFF,TGTGCCACCAGCAGAAGCGGTCTGAACACCGGGGAGCTGTTTTTT
TRBJ2-7,TRBV27,.,TRBD2,CASSPLAGGSSYEQYF,TGTGCCAGCAGTCCCCTCGCGGGAGGTAGCTCCTACGAGCAGTACTTC
TRBJ1-5,TRBV28,.,TRBD1,CASSRRGRSNQPQHF,TGTGCCAGCAGCCGTAGGGGGCGGAGCAATCAGCCCCAGCATTTT
TRBJ1-2,TRBV11-3,.,.,CASSLDPGNYGYTF,TGTGCCAGCAGCTTAGACCCAGGGAACTATGGCTACACCTTC
TRBJ2-6,TRBV27,.,.,CASSSTPRRASDSGANVLTF,TGTGCCAGCAGTTCCACCCCCCGCAGGGCCTCTGACTCTGGGGCCAACGTCCTGACTTTC
TRBJ2-5,TRBV6-6,.,TRBD2,CASSVLASETQYF,TGTGCCAGCAGCGTACTAGCGTCGGAGACCCAGTACTTC
TRBJ1-2,TRBV28,once,TRBD1,CASRIGGMDYGYTF,TGTGCCAGCAGGATAGGGGGCATGGACTATGGCTACACCTTC
TRBJ1-5,TRBV19,.,TRBD1,CASSRPGQETFNQPQHF,TGTGCCAGTAGCCGCCCGGGACAGGAAACGTTCAATCAGCCCCAGCATTTT
TRBJ2-3,TRBV7-9,.,.,CASSPHAGTDTQYF,TGTGCCAGCAGCCCACACGCGGGCACAGATACGCAGTATTTT
TRBJ1-5,TRBV7-9,.,.,CASSWRSNQPQHF,TGTGCCAGCAGCTGGAGGAGCAATCAGCCCCAGCATTTT
TRBJ2-2,TRBV19,.,TRBD1,CASGQGASGELFF,TGTGCCAGTGGGCAGGGGGCGTCCGGGGAGCTGTTTTTT
TRBJ2-2,TRBV18,.,TRBD1,CASSSIGQGAGAGELFF,TGTGCCAGCTCATCGATCGGACAGGGGGCTGGGGCCGGGGAGCTGTTTTTT
TRBJ2-7,TRBV28,.,.,CASRRGSSYEQYF,TGTGCCAGCAGGAGAGGCAGTTCCTACGAGCAGTACTTC
TRBJ2-5,TRBV5-1,.,TRBD2,CASSLRGGGEETQYF,TGCGCCAGCAGCTTGCGGGGCGGGGGTGAAGAGACCCAGTACTTC
TRBJ1-4,TRBV4-1,.,.,CASSHWGSKEKLFF,TGCGCCAGCAGCCACTGGGGGTCGAAAGAAAAACTGTTTTTT
TRBJ2-3,TRBV7-7,.,TRBD2,CASSSGGASTDTQYF,TGTGCCAGCAGCAGCGGGGGGGCTTCTACAGATACGCAGTATTTT
TRBJ1-5,TRBV19,many,.,CASSERTNQPQHF,TGTGCCAGTAGCGAACGGACAAATCAGCCCCAGCATTTT
TRBJ2-1,TRBV7-9,.,.,CASSLGPGPYNEQFF,TGTGCCAGCAGCTTGGGTCCCGGGCCCTACAATGAGCAGTTCTTC
TRBJ2-1,TRBV5-4,.,TRBD2,CASSGLAGGNEQFF,TGTGCCAGCAGCGGACTAGCGGGGGGGAATGAGCAGTTCTTC
TRBJ2-7,TRBV7-9,.,.,CASSFAEFSYEQYF,TGTGCCAGCAGCTTCGCGGAGTTCTCCTACGAGCAGTACTTC
TRBJ2-3,TRBV5-1,.,.,CASSLEDSTDTQYF,TGCGCCAGCAGCTTGGAGGATAGCACAGATACGCAGTATTTT
TRBJ2-7,TRBV7-9,few,.,CASSFGQNYEQYF,TGTGCCAGCAGCTTTGGACAGAACTACGAGCAGTACTTC
TRBJ1-3,TRBV5-1,.,TRBD1,CASSLEGVDRRYGNTIYF,TGCGCCAGCAGCTTGGAAGGTGTGGACAGGCGATACGGAAACACCATATATTTT
TRBJ2-5,TRBV5-1,.,.,CASSLGGAQETQYF,TGCGCCAGCAGCTTAGGCGGGGCCCAAGAGACCCAGTACTTC
TRBJ2-4,TRBV7-2,.,TRBD2,CASSLPTSGAGKNIQYF,TGTGCCAGCAGCTTGCCGACTAGCGGGGCCGGGAAAAACATTCAGTACTTC
TRBJ1-1,TRBV19,.,.,CASSISPAMNTEAFF,TGTGCCAGTAGTATTTCTCCGGCGATGAACACTGAAGCTTTCTTT
TRBJ2-5,TRBV2,.,.,CASSPGLAETQYF,TGTGCCAGCAGCCCCGGGCTAGCGGAGACCCAGTACTTC
TRBJ2-3,TRBV2,.,.,CASKLVFSTDTQYF,TGTGCCAGCAAGCTCGTTTTTAGCACAGATACGCAGTATTTT
TRBJ1-2,TRBV7-2,.,TRBD1,CASSLTRTGDYGYTF,TGTGCCAGCAGCTTAACTCGGACAGGGGACTATGGCTACACCTTC
TRBJ2-7,TRBV14,.,TRBD2,CASSQDWRERAYEQYF,TGTGCCAGCAGCCAAGACTGGCGGGAGAGGGCCTACGAGCAGTACTTC
TRBJ2-5,TRBV5-6,.,.,CASSHRVIETQYF,TGTGCCAGCAGCCACAGGGTGATCGAGACCCAGTACTTC
TRBJ2-7,TRBV6-5,.,.,CASRLKTGGSLEQYF,TGTGCCAGCAGACTGAAGACAGGAGGCTCCCTCGAGCAGTACTTC
TRBJ1-5,TRBV7-2,.,TRBD1,CASSGDRGWPQHF,TGTGCCAGCAGCGGTGACAGGGGTTGGCCCCAGCATTTT
TRBJ1-4,TRBV29-1,.,.,CSVGEGGVEKLFF,TGCAGCGTGGGGGAGGGGGGCGTTGAAAAACTGTTTTTT
TRBJ1-5,TRBV18,.,.,CASSPLTLSVQGDQPQHF,TGTGCCAGCTCACCACTTACCCTCTCGGTCCAGGGCGATCAGCCCCAGCATTTT